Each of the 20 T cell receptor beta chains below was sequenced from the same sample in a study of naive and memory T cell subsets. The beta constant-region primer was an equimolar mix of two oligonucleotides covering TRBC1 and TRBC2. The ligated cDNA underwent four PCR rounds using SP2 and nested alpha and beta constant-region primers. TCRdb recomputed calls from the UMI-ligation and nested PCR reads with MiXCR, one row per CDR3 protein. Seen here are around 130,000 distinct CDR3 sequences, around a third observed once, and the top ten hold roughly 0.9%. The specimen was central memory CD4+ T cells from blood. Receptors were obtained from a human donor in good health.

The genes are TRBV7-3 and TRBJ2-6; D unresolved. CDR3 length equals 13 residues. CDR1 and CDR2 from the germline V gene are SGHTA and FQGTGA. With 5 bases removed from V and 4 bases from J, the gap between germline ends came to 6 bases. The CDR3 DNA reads TGTGCCAGCAGCCCGTCGGGGGCCAACGTCCTGACTTTC. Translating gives CASSPSGANVLTF.

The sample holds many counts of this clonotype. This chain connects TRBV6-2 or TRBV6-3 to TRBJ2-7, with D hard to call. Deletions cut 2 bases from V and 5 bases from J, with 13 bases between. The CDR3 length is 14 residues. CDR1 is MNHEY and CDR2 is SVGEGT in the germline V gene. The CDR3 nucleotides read TGTGCCAGCAGTTACCGGGCCCTGGTCCACGAGCAGTACTTC. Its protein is CASSYRALVHEQYF.

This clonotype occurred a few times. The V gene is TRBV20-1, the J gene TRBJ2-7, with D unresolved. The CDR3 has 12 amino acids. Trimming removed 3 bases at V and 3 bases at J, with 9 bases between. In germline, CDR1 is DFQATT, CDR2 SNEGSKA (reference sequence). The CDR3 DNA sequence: TGCAGTGCTAGCCCCAGCGTCTACGAGCAGTACTTC. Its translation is CSASPSVYEQYF.

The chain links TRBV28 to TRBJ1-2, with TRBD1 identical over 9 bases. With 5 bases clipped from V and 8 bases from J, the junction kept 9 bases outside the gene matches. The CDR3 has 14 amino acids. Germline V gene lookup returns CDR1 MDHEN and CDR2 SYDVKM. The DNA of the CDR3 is TGTGCCAGCAGTCAGGGACAGGGAAGGGAAGGCTACACCTTC. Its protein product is CASSQGQGREGYTF.

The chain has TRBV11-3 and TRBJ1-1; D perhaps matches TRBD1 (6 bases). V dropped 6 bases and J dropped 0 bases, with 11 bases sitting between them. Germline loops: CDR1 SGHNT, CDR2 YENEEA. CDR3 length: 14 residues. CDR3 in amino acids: CASSRTAMNTEAFF. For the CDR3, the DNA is TGTGCCAGCAGTAGGACAGCCATGAACACTGAAGCTTTCTTT.

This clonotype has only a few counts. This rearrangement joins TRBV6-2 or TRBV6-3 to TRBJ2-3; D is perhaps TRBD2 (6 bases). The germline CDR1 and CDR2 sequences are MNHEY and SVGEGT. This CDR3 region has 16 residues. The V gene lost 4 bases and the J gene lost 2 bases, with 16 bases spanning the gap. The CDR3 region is CASSFTPGLPTDTQYF. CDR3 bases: TGTGCCAGCAGTTTCACCCCGGGACTCCCCACAGATACGCAGTATTTT.

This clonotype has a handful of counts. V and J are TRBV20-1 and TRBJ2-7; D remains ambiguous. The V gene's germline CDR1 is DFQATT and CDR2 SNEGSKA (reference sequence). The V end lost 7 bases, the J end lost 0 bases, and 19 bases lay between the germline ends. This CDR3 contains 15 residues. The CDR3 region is CSVQGGGFSSYEQYF. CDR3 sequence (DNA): TGCAGTGTTCAAGGTGGCGGATTCAGCTCCTACGAGCAGTACTTC.

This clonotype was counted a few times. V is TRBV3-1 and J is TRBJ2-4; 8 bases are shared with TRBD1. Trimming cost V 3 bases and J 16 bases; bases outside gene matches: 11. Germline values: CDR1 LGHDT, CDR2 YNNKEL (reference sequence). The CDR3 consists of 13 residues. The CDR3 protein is CASSQTPQGARYF. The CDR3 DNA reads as TGTGCCAGCAGCCAGACCCCCCAGGGGGCGAGATACTTC.

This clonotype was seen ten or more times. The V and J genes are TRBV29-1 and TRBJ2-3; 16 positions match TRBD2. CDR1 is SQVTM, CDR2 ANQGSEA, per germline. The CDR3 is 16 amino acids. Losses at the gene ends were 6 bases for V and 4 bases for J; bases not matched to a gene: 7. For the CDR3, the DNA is TGCAGCGTAGCGGGACTAGCGGGAGGGATGGCAGATACGCAGTATTTT. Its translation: CSVAGLAGGMADTQYF.

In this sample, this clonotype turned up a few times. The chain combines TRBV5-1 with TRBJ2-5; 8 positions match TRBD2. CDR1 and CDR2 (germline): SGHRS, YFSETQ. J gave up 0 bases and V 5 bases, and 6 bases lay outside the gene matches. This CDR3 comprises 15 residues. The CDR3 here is CASRGGGQYQETQYF. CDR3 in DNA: TGCGCCAGCAGGGGCGGGGGGCAGTACCAAGAGACCCAGTACTTC.

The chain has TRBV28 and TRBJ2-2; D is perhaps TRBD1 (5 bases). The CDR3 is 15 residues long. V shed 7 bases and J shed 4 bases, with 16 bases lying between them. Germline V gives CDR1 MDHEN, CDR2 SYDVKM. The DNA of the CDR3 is TGTGCCAGCAAAAACGCCAGGGTAGTCACCGGGGAGCTGTTTTTT. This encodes CASKNARVVTGELFF.

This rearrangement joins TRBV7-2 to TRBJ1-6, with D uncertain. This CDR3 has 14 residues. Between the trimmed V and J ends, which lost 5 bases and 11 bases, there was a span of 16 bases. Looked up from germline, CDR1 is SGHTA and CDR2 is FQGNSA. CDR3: CASSLSGETAPLHF. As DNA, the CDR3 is TGTGCCAGCAGCCTATCTGGGGAAACCGCACCCCTCCACTTT.

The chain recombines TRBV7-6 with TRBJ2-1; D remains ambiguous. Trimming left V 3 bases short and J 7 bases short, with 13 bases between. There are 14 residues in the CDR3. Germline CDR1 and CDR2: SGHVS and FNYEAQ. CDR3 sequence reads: CASSFGGSPNEQFF. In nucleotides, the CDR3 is TGTGCCAGCAGCTTCGGCGGCAGCCCGAATGAGCAGTTCTTC.

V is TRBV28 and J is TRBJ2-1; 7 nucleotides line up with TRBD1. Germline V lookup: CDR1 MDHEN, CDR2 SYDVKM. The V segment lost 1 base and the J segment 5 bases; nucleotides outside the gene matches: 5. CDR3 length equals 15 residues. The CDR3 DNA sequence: TGTGCCAGCAGTTTATTGATCGACAGGGACAATGAGCAGTTCTTC. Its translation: CASSLLIDRDNEQFF.

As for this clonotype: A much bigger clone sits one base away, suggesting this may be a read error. The CDR3 region has the DNA TGTGCCAGCACCGTCAAGGCTCCCAGACTCTTCTACAATGAGCAGTTCTTC. Encoded protein: CASTVKAPRLFYNEQFF. The genes are TRBV27 and TRBJ2-1, with D uncertain. CDR3 length equals 17 residues. Trimming pared 7 bases from V and 3 bases from J, leaving 22 bases between. Germline loops: CDR1 MNHEY, CDR2 SMNVEV (reference sequence).

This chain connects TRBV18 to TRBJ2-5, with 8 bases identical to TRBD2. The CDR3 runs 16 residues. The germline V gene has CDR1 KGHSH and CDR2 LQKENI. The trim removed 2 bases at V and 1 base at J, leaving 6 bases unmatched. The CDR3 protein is CASSPTSGHRQETQYF. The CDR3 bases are TGTGCCAGCTCACCAACTAGCGGCCACCGCCAAGAGACCCAGTACTTC.

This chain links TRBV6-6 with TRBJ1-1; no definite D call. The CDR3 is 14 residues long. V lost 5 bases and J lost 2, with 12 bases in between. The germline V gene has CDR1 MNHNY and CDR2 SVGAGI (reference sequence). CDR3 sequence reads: CASSPRRTNTEAFF. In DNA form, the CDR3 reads TGTGCCAGCAGTCCCCGACGCACCAACACTGAAGCTTTCTTT.

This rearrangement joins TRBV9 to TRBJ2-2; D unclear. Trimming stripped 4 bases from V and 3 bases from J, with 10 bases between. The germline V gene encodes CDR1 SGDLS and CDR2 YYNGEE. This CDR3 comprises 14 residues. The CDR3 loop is CASSRLGHTGELFF. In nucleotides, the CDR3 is TGTGCCAGCAGCAGACTTGGACACACCGGGGAGCTGTTTTTT.

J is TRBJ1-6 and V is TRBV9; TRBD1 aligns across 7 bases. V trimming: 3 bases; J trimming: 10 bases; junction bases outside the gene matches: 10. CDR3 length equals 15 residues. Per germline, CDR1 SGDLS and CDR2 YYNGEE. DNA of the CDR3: TGTGCCAGCAGCGCCGGGGACAGAGAATCCTCACCCCTCCACTTT. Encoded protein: CASSAGDRESSPLHF. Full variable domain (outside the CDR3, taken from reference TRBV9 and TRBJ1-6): DSGVTQTPKHLITATGQRVTLRCSPRSGDLSVYWYQQSLDQGLQFLIQYYNGEERAKGNILERFSAQQFPDLHSELNLSSLELGDSALYFCASSAGDRESSPLHFGNGTRLTVT.

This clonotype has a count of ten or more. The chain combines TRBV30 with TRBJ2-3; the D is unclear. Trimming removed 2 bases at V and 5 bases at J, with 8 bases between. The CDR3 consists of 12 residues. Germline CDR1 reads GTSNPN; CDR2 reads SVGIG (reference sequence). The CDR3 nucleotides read TGTGCCTGGAGTCACTCGGAAGATACGCAGTATTTT. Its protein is CAWSHSEDTQYF.